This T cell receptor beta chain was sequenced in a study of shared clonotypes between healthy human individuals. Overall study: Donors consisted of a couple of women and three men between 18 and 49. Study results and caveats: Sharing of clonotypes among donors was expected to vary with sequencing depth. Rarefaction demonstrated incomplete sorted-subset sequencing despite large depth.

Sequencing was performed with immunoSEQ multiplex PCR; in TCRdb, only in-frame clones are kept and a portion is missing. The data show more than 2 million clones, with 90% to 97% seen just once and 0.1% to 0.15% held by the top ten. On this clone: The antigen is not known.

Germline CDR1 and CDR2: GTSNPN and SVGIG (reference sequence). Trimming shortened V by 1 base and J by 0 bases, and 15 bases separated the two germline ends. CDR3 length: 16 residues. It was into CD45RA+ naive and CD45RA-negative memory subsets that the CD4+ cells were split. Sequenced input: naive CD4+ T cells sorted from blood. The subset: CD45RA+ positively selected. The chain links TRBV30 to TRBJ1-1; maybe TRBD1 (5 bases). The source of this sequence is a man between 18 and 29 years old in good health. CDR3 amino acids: CAWSATVSFMNTEAFF. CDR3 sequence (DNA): TGTGCCTGGAGTGCGACAGTTTCCTTCATGAACACTGAAGCTTTCTTT.